A selection of T cell receptor beta chains follows, all from one sample in a study of early T cells in non-severe SARS-CoV-2 infection. TCRdb analysed the 5' RACE reads with MiXCR anew, one entry per CDR3 protein. The data contain 15,000 to 20,000 distinct CDR3 sequences, 4.5% to 6% of them singletons. Source: whole blood, taken at baseline. The origin of the receptors is an adult who was a healthcare worker with PCR-confirmed SARS-CoV-2 infection or an uninfected control (not recorded which). Each CDR3 is given with its conserved first and last residue. A D gene is named only where the DNA matches it firmly. Clone size, where shown, is once, few, many, or a class for clones that have expanded.

j_call d_call cdr3_length clone_size v_call cdr3_nt cdr3_aa
TRBJ1-6 . 14 many TRBV5-1 TGCGCCAGCAGCTTGGACGGAGGGTCGGGACCCCTCCACTTT CASSLDGGSGPLHF
TRBJ2-2 . 16 many TRBV19 TGTGCCAGTTCCGGGTACCTCAAAACTAACACCGGGGAGCTGTTTTTT CASSGYLKTNTGELFF
TRBJ1-2 . 16 many TRBV10-3 TGTGCCATCAGTGGATCCCCAGGGAGGGTTAACTATGGCTACACCTTC CAISGSPGRVNYGYTF
TRBJ2-3 . 13 . TRBV6-1 TGTGCCAGCTTAGCGGACTACACAGATACGCAGTATTTT CASLADYTDTQYF
TRBJ2-3 . 13 . TRBV10-3 TGTGCCATCAGTGAGGGGACCACAGATACGCAGTATTTT CAISEGTTDTQYF
TRBJ1-2 . 13 few TRBV12-3/TRBV12-4 TGTGCCAGCAGTTTACTGCAGGGCTGGAGCTACACCTTC CASSLLQGWSYTF
TRBJ2-1 . 16 many TRBV7-2 TGTGCCAGCAGCTTCGTTTTTGGACCGTCCTACAATGAGCAGTTCTTC CASSFVFGPSYNEQFF
TRBJ1-1 . 15 many TRBV6-2/TRBV6-3 TGTGCCAGCAGTTACTCCAGGGTGGTCGTAGGAGAAGCTTTCTTT CASSYSRVVVGEAFF
TRBJ2-5 . 12 many TRBV20-1 TGCAGTGCTAGAGAATGGCGTGAGACCCAGTACTTC CSAREWRETQYF
TRBJ2-1 . 17 many TRBV5-1 TGCGCCAGCAGCCCCCAAGGAAACAGGATTTCCTACAATGAGCAGTTCTTC CASSPQGNRISYNEQFF
TRBJ2-1 TRBD1 15 many TRBV11-2 TGTGCCAGCAGCTTAGTCGGGACAGGGGCCAATGAGCAGTTCTTC CASSLVGTGANEQFF
TRBJ2-2 . 16 many TRBV14 TGTGCCAGCAGCGTAAAAGGCGGCGGGGCCGTCGGGGAGCTGTTTTTT CASSVKGGGAVGELFF
TRBJ2-5 . 14 many TRBV7-8 TGTGCCAGCAGCTTATCGCCGACCCGCACGACCCAGTACTTC CASSLSPTRTTQYF
TRBJ2-7 TRBD1 14 many TRBV11-3 TGTGCCAGCAGCCCGGGACAGCCCGACGGCGAGCAGTACTTC CASSPGQPDGEQYF
TRBJ1-1 TRBD1 14 many TRBV13 TGTGCCAGCAGCTCCCGACAGGGAAGCGCTGAAGCTTTCTTT CASSSRQGSAEAFF
TRBJ1-1 . 14 few TRBV18 TGTGCCAGCTCACCACAGGGGTTTGTGACTGAAGCTTTCTTT CASSPQGFVTEAFF
TRBJ1-1 . 14 medium-sized TRBV19 TGTGCCAGTAGTAAGGCCGCAGGGGACACTGAAGCTTTCTTT CASSKAAGDTEAFF
TRBJ1-5 . 17 many TRBV20-1 TGCAGTGCTAGTCGGCCGGGACGCAGGGGTGACAATCAGCCCCAGCATTTT CSASRPGRRGDNQPQHF
TRBJ2-5 . 17 many TRBV13 TGTGCCAGCAGCTTAGAACGGGCGGGGTCGATTCAAGAGACCCAGTACTTC CASSLERAGSIQETQYF
TRBJ2-1 . 13 many TRBV29-1 TGCAGCGTAGCGACTCGCTCCTACAATGAGCAGTTCTTC CSVATRSYNEQFF
TRBJ2-7 . 14 few TRBV4-3 TGCGCCAGCAGCCAATACAGAGGCTCCTACGAGCAGTACTTC CASSQYRGSYEQYF
TRBJ2-1 TRBD2 14 many TRBV29-1 TGCAGCGTTGATTCTAGCGGGGGAGCCTATGAGCAGTTCTTC CSVDSSGGAYEQFF
TRBJ2-7 . 14 many TRBV12-3/TRBV12-4 TGTGCCAGCAGTTTAGTCGGACAGTCCTACGAGCAGTACTTC CASSLVGQSYEQYF
TRBJ2-3 . 14 many TRBV6-1 TGTGCCAGCAGTGAAGGCCTCTTCACAGATACGCAGTATTTT CASSEGLFTDTQYF
TRBJ2-5 . 12 few TRBV9 TGTGCCAGCAGCGTAGGGGAGGAGACCCAGTACTTC CASSVGEETQYF
TRBJ2-3 TRBD2 15 many TRBV7-6 TGTGCCAGCAGCTTATCGGGACTAAGCACAGATACGCAGTATTTT CASSLSGLSTDTQYF
TRBJ1-1 . 14 many TRBV19 TGTGCCAGTAGTGAGAGCCGGGACATAGCCAGGGCTTTCTTT CASSESRDIARAFF
TRBJ1-6 . 16 . TRBV6-2/TRBV6-3 TGTGCCAGCAGTTACTCGACAGTCGCGGGGAGTTCACCCCTCCACTTT CASSYSTVAGSSPLHF
TRBJ2-1 . 13 many TRBV24-1 TGTGCCACCAGTGACCCCCCCCGGGCTGAGCAGTTCTTC CATSDPPRAEQFF
TRBJ2-6 . 15 many TRBV12-3/TRBV12-4 TGTGCCAGCAGTTTAACACCCACTGGGGCCAACGTCCTGACTTTC CASSLTPTGANVLTF
TRBJ2-1 . 15 medium-sized TRBV12-5 TGTGCTAGTGGACCTAAAGTGGGGGGTGGGAATGAGCAGTTCTTC CASGPKVGGGNEQFF
TRBJ1-2 . 15 . TRBV5-1 TGCGCCAGCAGCTGGGGGAAGGGAGGCAACTATGGCTACACCTTC CASSWGKGGNYGYTF
TRBJ1-5 TRBD1 19 few TRBV6-6 TGTGCCAGCAGACCCTACTGGACAGGGGGGTCCAAGGTCGATCAGCCCCAGCATTTT CASRPYWTGGSKVDQPQHF
TRBJ2-2 . 15 . TRBV7-2 TGTGCCAGCAGCCGTAGCCGCCGCCCACCCGGGGAGCTGTTTTTT CASSRSRRPPGELFF
TRBJ2-7 . 18 medium-sized TRBV6-4 TGTGCCAGCAGTGACCCGTGCGGTGTAGGAACGCTCTCCTACGAGCAGTACTTC CASSDPCGVGTLSYEQYF
TRBJ2-1 TRBD2 19 many TRBV12-5 TGTGCTAGTGGTTCTACAACGACTAGCGGGGGTGTGTCCTACAATGAGCAGTTCTTC CASGSTTTSGGVSYNEQFF
TRBJ2-1 TRBD2 15 many TRBV19 TGTGCCAGTAGTAGACTAGCGGGGAGGTACAATGAGCAGTTCTTC CASSRLAGRYNEQFF
TRBJ1-1 . 17 many TRBV5-6 TGTGCCAGCAGCTTGGACGGGCCAGGTGCCCCAGCCGTGAAAGCTTTCTTT CASSLDGPGAPAVKAFF
TRBJ1-1 . 15 . TRBV5-1 TGCGCCAGCAGCTTGGCCTGGGGGCAGGGCACTGAAGCTTTCTTT CASSLAWGQGTEAFF
TRBJ1-6 . 14 . TRBV19 TGTGCCAGTAGTAACGAGTTCTATAATTCACCCCTCCACTTT CASSNEFYNSPLHF
TRBJ1-1 TRBD1 14 many TRBV2 TGTGCCAGCAGGGGGACAGGGAGAAACACTGAAGCTTTCTTT CASRGTGRNTEAFF
TRBJ2-7 . 14 many TRBV9 TGTGCCAGCAGCCCAGTAGGGAGCTCCTACGAGCAGTACTTC CASSPVGSSYEQYF
TRBJ2-7 . 15 many TRBV7-6 TGTGCCAGCAGCCCCACCTACAGGACCCCCTACGAGCAGTACTTC CASSPTYRTPYEQYF
TRBJ1-2 . 13 medium-sized TRBV25-1 TGTGCCAGCAGTGATCAGCCAGTCCATGGCTACACCTTC CASSDQPVHGYTF
TRBJ1-5 . 15 many TRBV6-6 TGTGCCAGCAGTTACGGGCAGCTTAGCAATCAGCCCCAGCATTTT CASSYGQLSNQPQHF
TRBJ1-6 TRBD1 16 many TRBV6-5 TGTGCCAGCAGTTCACGGACAGGGGGAATCGGTTCACCCCTCCACTTT CASSSRTGGIGSPLHF
TRBJ2-7 . 15 many TRBV6-6 TGTGCCAGCACCGAGGCGGCGGATAGCTCCTACGAGCAGTACTTC CASTEAADSSYEQYF
TRBJ2-7 . 13 many TRBV6-1 TGTGCCAGCACAATCAGGCGCTCCTACGAGCAGTACTTC CASTIRRSYEQYF
TRBJ2-3 . 15 many TRBV7-8 TGTGCCAGCAGTCATACATTCGCCCGCTTGGATACGCAGTATTTT CASSHTFARLDTQYF
TRBJ1-1 . 10 many TRBV6-1 TGTGCCAGCAGGGCCGCTGAAGCTTTCTTT CASRAAEAFF
TRBJ1-2 . 13 few TRBV7-2 TGTGCCAGCAGCTCCGACACGGATTATGGCTACACCTTC CASSSDTDYGYTF
TRBJ2-7 . 12 few TRBV11-2 TGTGCCAGCAGCTCGACGGTGGTCGAGCAGTACTTC CASSSTVVEQYF
TRBJ1-1 . 13 few TRBV19 TGTGCCAGTAGTATTGTGGAGGGGGTCATCGCTTTCTTT CASSIVEGVIAFF